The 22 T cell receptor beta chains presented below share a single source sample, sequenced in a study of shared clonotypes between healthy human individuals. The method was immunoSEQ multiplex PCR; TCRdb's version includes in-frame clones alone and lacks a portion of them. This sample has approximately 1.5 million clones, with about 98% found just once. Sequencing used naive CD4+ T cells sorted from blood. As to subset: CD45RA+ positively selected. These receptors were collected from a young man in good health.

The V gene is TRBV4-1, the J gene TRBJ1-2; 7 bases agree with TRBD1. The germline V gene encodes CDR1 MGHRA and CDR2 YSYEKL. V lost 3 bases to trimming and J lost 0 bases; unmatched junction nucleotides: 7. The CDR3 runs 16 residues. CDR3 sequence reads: CASSHLKGQSNYGYTF. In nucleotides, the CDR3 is TGCGCCAGCAGCCACTTAAAGGGACAGTCTAACTATGGCTACACCTTC.

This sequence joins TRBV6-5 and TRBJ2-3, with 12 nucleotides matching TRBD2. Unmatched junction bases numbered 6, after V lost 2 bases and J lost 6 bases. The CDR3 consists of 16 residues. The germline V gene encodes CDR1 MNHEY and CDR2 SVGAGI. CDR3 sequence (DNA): TGTGCCAGCAGTTACCTAGCGGGAGGGCGAGCGGATACGCAGTATTTT. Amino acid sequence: CASSYLAGGRADTQYF.

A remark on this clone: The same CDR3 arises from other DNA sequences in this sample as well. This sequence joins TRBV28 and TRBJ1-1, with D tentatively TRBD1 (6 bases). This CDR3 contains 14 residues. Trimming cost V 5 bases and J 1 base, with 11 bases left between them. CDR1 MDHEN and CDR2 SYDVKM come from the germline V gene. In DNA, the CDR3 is TGTGCCAGCAGTCTCCCGGGACAGAACACTGAAGCTTTCTTT. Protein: CASSLPGQNTEAFF.

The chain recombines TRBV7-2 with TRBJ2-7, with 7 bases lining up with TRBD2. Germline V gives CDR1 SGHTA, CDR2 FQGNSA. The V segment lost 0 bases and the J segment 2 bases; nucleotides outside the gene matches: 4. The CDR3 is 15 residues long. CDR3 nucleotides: TGTGCCAGCAGCTTAGCTAGCGGGCCCCCCTACGAGCAGTACTTC. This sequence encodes CASSLASGPPYEQYF.

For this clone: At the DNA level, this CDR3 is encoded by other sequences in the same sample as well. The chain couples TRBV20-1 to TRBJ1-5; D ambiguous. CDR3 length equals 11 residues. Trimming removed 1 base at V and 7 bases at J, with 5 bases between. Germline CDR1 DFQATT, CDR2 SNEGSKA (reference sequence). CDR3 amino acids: CSARVGQPQHF. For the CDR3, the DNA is TGCAGTGCTAGAGTCGGGCAGCCCCAGCATTTT.

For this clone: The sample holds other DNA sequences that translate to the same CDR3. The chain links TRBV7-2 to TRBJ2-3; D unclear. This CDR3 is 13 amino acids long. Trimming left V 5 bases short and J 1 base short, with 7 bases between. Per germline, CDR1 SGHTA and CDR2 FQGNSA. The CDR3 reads CASSPLGTDTQYF. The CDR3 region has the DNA TGTGCCAGCAGCCCACTCGGCACAGATACGCAGTATTTT.

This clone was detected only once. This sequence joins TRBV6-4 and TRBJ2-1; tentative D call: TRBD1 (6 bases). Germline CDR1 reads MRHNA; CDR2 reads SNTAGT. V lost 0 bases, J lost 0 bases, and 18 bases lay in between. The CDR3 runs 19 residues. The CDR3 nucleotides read TGTGCCAGCAGTGACTCCCTACTGACAGGATCTAGCTCCTACAATGAGCAGTTCTTC. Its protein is CASSDSLLTGSSSYNEQFF.

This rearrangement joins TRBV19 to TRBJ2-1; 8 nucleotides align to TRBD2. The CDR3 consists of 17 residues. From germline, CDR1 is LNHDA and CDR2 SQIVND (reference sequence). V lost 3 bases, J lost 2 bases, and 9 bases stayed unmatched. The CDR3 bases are TGTGCCAGTAGTATCCTCCTGGCTAGCGGGCCCTACAATGAGCAGTTCTTC. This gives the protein CASSILLASGPYNEQFF. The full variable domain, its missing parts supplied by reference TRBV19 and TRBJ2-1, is DGGITQSPKYLFRKEGQNVTLSCEQNLNHDAMYWYRQDPGQGLRLIYYSQIVNDFQKGDIAEGYSVSREKKESFPLTVTSAQKNPTAFYLCASSILLASGPYNEQFFGPGTRLTVL.

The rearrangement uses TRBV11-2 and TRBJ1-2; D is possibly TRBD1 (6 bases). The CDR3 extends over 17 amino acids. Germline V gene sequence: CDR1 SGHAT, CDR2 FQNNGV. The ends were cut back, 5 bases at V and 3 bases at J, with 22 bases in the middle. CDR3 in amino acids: CASSPLKGQMEDYGYTF. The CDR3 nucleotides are TGTGCCAGCAGCCCGCTGAAAGGACAGATGGAGGACTATGGCTACACCTTC.

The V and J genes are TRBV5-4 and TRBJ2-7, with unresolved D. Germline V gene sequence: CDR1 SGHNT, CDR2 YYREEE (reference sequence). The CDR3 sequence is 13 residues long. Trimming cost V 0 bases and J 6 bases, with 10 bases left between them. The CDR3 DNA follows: TGTGCCAGCAGCTTGGACCGAAGTACCGAGCAGTACTTC. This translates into CASSLDRSTEQYF.

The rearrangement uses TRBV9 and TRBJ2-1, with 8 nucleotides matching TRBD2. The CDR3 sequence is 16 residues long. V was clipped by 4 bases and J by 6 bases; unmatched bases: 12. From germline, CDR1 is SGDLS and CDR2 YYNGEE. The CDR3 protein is CASSYKRTSGSNEQFF. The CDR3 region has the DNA TGTGCCAGCAGCTATAAAAGGACGAGCGGGAGCAATGAGCAGTTCTTC.

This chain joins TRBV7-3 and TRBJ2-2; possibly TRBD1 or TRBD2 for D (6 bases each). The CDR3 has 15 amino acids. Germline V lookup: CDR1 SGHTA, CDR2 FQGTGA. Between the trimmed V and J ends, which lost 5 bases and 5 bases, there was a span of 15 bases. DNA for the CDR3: TGTGCCAGCAGCATCCCCCTAGGGGGGACCGGGGAGCTGTTTTTT. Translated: CASSIPLGGTGELFF.

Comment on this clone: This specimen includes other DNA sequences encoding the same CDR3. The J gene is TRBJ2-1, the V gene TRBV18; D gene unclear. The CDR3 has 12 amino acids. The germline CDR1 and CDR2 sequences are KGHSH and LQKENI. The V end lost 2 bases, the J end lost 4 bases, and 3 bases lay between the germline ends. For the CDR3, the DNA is TGTGCCAGCTCACCAATATACAATGAGCAGTTCTTC. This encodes CASSPIYNEQFF.

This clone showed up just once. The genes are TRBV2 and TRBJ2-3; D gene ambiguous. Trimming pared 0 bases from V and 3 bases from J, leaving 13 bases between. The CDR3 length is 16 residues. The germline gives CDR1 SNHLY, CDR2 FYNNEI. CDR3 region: CASSEALYRTTDTQYF. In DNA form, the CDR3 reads TGTGCCAGCAGTGAAGCGCTCTACCGTACGACAGATACGCAGTATTTT.

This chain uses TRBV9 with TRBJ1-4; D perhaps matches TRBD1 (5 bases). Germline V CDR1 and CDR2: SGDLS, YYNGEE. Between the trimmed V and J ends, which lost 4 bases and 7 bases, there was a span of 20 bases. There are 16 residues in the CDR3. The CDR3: CASSPQGATTSEKLFF. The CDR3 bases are TGTGCCAGCAGCCCCCAAGGGGCCACTACGAGTGAAAAACTGTTTTTT.

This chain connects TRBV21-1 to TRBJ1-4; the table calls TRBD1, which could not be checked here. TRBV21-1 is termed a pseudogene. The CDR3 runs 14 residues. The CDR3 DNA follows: TGTGCCAGCAGCATACAGGGGGCTAATGAAAAACTGTTTTTT. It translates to CASSIQGANEKLFF.

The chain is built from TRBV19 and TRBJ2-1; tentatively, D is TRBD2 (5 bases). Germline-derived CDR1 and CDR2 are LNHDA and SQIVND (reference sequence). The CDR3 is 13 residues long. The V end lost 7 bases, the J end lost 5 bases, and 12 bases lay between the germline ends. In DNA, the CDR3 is TGTGCCAGTAAAGCGGCTACGAACAATGAGCAGTTCTTC. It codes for CASKAATNNEQFF.

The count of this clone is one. CDR3 loop: CASSLEGGGEKLFF. The CDR3 coding sequence is TGCGCCAGCAGCTTGGAGGGAGGGGGTGAAAAACTGTTTTTT. This sequence joins TRBV5-1 and TRBJ1-4, with D perhaps TRBD1 (6 bases). CDR1 is SGHRS and CDR2 is YFSETQ in the germline V gene. Trimming removed 0 bases at V and 7 bases at J, with 10 bases between. The CDR3 covers 14 residues. The entire variable domain, with the rest obtained from reference TRBV5-1 and TRBJ1-4, is as follows: KAGVTQTPRYLIKTRGQQVTLSCSPISGHRSVSWYQQTPGQGLQFLFEYFSETQRNKGNFPGRFSGRQFSNSRSEMNVSTLELGDSALYLCASSLEGGGEKLFFGSGTQLSVL.

The CDR3 sequence: CASSPRGGGNQPQHF. The CDR3 nucleotides read TGTGCCAGCAGCCCCCGCGGGGGCGGCAATCAGCCCCAGCATTTT. The chain uses TRBV7-9 and TRBJ1-5; tentatively, D is TRBD1 (6 bases). The CDR3 spans 15 residues. The V gene's germline CDR1 is SEHNR and CDR2 FQNEAQ (reference sequence). V was clipped by 5 bases and J by 2 bases, with 13 bases between them.

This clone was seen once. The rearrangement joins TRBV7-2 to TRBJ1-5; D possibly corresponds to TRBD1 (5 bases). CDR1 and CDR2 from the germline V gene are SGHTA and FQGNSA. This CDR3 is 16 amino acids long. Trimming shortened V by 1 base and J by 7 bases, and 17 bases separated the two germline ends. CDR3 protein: CASSLEGRGGYQPQHF. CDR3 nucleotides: TGTGCCAGCAGCTTAGAGGGTAGGGGAGGGTACCAGCCCCAGCATTTT.

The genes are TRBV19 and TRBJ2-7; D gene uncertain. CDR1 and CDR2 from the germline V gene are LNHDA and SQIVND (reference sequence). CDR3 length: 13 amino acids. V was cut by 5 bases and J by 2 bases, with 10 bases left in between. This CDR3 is CASSGRFPYEQYF. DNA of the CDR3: TGTGCCAGTAGTGGCAGGTTCCCCTACGAGCAGTACTTC.

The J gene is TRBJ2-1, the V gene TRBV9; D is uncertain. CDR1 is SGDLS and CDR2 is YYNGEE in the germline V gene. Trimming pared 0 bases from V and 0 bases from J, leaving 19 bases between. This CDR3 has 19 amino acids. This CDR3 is CASSVASPSPVPSYNEQFF. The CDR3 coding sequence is TGTGCCAGCAGCGTAGCTTCCCCGAGCCCAGTGCCCTCCTACAATGAGCAGTTCTTC.